A selection of T cell receptor beta chains follows, all from one sample in a study of CD8 T cells in Susac syndrome. TCRdb re-called the immunoSEQ multiplex PCR reads with MiXCR, one entry per CDR3 protein. Of around 200,000 distinct CDR3 sequences detected, approximately 95% appear once; the ten largest clones hold 0.082%. The source material was CD4+ T cells from PBMCs. All receptors derive from a human donor with multiple sclerosis. Both conserved end residues are part of each CDR3. The D gene is left open where the match is weak. Rows may omit the clone size; those that give it use once, few, many or a size class.

d_gene	v_gene	j_gene	abundance	CDR3aa	CDR3nt
NA	TRBV7-6	TRBJ2-1	NA	CASSPYYNEQFF	TGTGCCAGCAGCCCTTACTACAATGAGCAGTTCTTC
NA	TRBV5-6	TRBJ1-6	NA	CASSHWKYSPLHF	TGTGCCAGCAGCCATTGGAAGTATTCACCCCTCCACTTT
TRBD1	TRBV20-1	TRBJ2-1	NA	CSARDTDRYNEQFF	TGCAGTGCTAGAGATACGGACAGGTACAATGAGCAGTTCTTC
TRBD1	TRBV18	TRBJ2-5	NA	CASSPPGTGGKTQYF	TGTGCCAGCTCACCACCTGGGACAGGGGGAAAGACCCAGTACTTC
NA	TRBV30	TRBJ2-3	NA	CAWAPSATDTQYF	TGTGCCTGGGCTCCGTCGGCCACAGATACGCAGTATTTT
NA	TRBV18	TRBJ1-5	NA	CASSPQVGDNQPQHF	TGTGCCAGCTCACCACAGGTAGGGGACAATCAGCCCCAGCATTTT
TRBD1	TRBV30	TRBJ2-5	few	CAWSVGDRDIETQYF	TGTGCCTGGAGTGTAGGGGACAGGGACATCGAGACCCAGTACTTC
NA	TRBV20-1	TRBJ1-1	NA	CSARVHGWAEAFF	TGCAGTGCTAGAGTTCACGGGTGGGCTGAAGCTTTCTTT
NA	TRBV9	TRBJ2-1	NA	CASNPGWAGPYNEQFF	TGTGCCAGCAACCCCGGGTGGGCGGGGCCGTACAATGAGCAGTTCTTC
NA	TRBV12-3/TRBV12-4	TRBJ1-2	NA	CASSPTAYGYTF	TGTGCCAGCAGTCCGACAGCCTATGGCTACACCTTC
NA	TRBV12-3/TRBV12-4	TRBJ1-5	NA	CASSFGASNQPQHF	TGTGCCAGCAGTTTCGGAGCCAGCAATCAGCCCCAGCATTTT
TRBD1	TRBV5-6	TRBJ1-2	NA	CASSSRTGDHGYTF	TGTGCCAGCAGCAGTCGGACAGGAGACCATGGCTACACCTTC
NA	TRBV30	TRBJ2-3	NA	CATYLKEGEDTQYF	TGTGCCACCTACCTAAAGGAAGGGGAAGATACGCAGTATTTT
NA	TRBV12-3/TRBV12-4	TRBJ2-2	NA	CASSLIGSNTGELFF	TGTGCCAGCAGTTTAATAGGGAGCAACACCGGGGAGCTGTTTTTT
TRBD2	TRBV9	TRBJ2-5	NA	CASSVAGLAEETQYF	TGTGCCAGCAGCGTCGCGGGACTAGCGGAAGAGACCCAGTACTTC
NA	TRBV14	TRBJ2-5	NA	CASSPRAWGETQYF	TGTGCCAGCAGCCCTCGGGCTTGGGGAGAGACCCAGTACTTC
NA	TRBV18	TRBJ2-2	NA	CASSPRVGPTNTGELFF	TGTGCCAGCTCACCTCGCGTAGGGCCGACGAACACCGGGGAGCTGTTTTTT
NA	TRBV19	TRBJ2-3	NA	CASRAGTRDDTQYF	TGTGCCAGTAGAGCCGGGACTCGGGACGATACGCAGTATTTT
NA	TRBV29-1	TRBJ1-1	NA	CSAAVSGARNTEAFF	TGCAGCGCTGCGGTCTCGGGGGCCAGGAACACTGAAGCTTTCTTT
NA	TRBV30	TRBJ2-1	NA	CAWNSYNEQFF	TGTGCCTGGAACAGTTACAATGAGCAGTTCTTC
NA	TRBV3-1	TRBJ1-1	NA	CASSQRTDRGRGAFF	TGTGCCAGCAGCCAGAGAACGGACAGAGGACGGGGAGCTTTCTTT
TRBD1	TRBV20-1	TRBJ1-2	NA	CSARSDRVGNYGYTF	TGCAGTGCTAGAAGTGACAGGGTTGGGAACTATGGCTACACCTTC
TRBD1	TRBV15	TRBJ1-2	NA	CATSRDPRVLQGYGYTF	TGTGCCACCAGCAGAGATCCCAGGGTTTTACAGGGGTATGGCTACACCTTC
NA	TRBV3-1	TRBJ1-2	NA	CASSHRGNYGYTF	TGTGCCAGCAGCCATCGGGGGAACTATGGCTACACCTTC
NA	TRBV9	TRBJ1-5	NA	CASSSHEGGNQPQHF	TGTGCCAGCAGCTCCCATGAAGGGGGCAATCAGCCCCAGCATTTT
TRBD1	TRBV20-1	TRBJ2-7	once	CSAPGTGPYEQYF	TGCAGTGCTCCCGGGACAGGGCCCTACGAGCAGTACTTC